The 13 T cell receptor beta chains presented below share a single source sample, sequenced in a study of T cell changes during pregnancy in multiple sclerosis. The repertoire was sequenced with immunoSEQ multiplex PCR; TCRdb's copy has only in-frame clones and lacks some. The sample has more than 65,000 clones; just over 90% are singletons. This specimen consisted of peripheral blood, obtained in the first trimester of pregnancy. These receptors were collected from a female donor with multiple sclerosis, enrolled in a pregnancy study.

The chain uses TRBV7-3 and TRBJ2-6; 8 bases line up with TRBD2. J gave up 1 base and V 5 bases, and 10 bases lay outside the gene matches. This CDR3 is built from 18 residues. The germline V gene has CDR1 SGHTA and CDR2 FQGTGA. CDR3 DNA: TGTGCCAGCAGCCTGTTAGGGGCGGGAGGATCTGGGGCCAACGTCCTGACTTTC. Translation: CASSLLGAGGSGANVLTF.

The chain links TRBV2 to TRBJ2-7, with TRBD2 matching over 13 bases. V shed 1 base, J shed 6 bases, and the junction held 3 bases outside the gene matches. The CDR3 is 15 residues long. Germline V gene data show CDR1 as SNHLY and CDR2 as FYNNEI. Written as DNA, the CDR3 is TGTGCCAGCAGTGAAGGCGGACTAGCGGGAGTCGAGCAGTACTTC. This codes for CASSEGGLAGVEQYF.

The genes are TRBV5-1 and TRBJ1-4; D not certain. CDR1 SGHRS and CDR2 YFSETQ come from the germline V gene. The CDR3 loop spans 15 amino acids. V lost 0 bases to trimming and J lost 0 bases, with 6 bases between them. The CDR3 is CASSLAGATNEKLFF. Written as DNA, the CDR3 is TGCGCCAGCAGCTTGGCGGGTGCAACTAATGAAAAACTGTTTTTT.

V usage is TRBV4-3 and J usage is TRBJ2-7, with D perhaps matching TRBD2 (6 bases). CDR1 LGHNA and CDR2 YSLEER come from the germline V gene. The CDR3 is 15 amino acids. With 1 base removed from V and 6 bases from J, the gap between germline ends came to 16 bases. In DNA, the CDR3 is TGCGCCAGCAGCCAAGGACGTGGCGGGGTGACCGAGCAGTACTTC. Its translation is CASSQGRGGVTEQYF.

This chain links TRBV2 with TRBJ2-1, with D possibly being TRBD2 (5 bases). Germline-derived CDR1 and CDR2 are SNHLY and FYNNEI. The V end was cut by 2 bases, the J end by 7 bases, with 21 bases between. The CDR3 totals 17 residues. CDR3 in DNA: TGTGCCAGCAGTGAACCATTGGAGGTGGAGGTCTCGAATGAGCAGTTCTTC. It translates to CASSEPLEVEVSNEQFF.

The gene calls are TRBV10-1 and TRBJ1-5, with TRBD1 matching over 8 bases. The CDR3 consists of 19 residues. CDR1 and CDR2 (germline): WNHNN, SYGVQD (reference sequence). Trimming cost V 3 bases and J 0 bases; bases outside gene matches: 13. CDR3 sequence reads: CASSDHRGQGAYSNQPQHF. CDR3 bases: TGCGCCAGCAGTGACCACCGAGGACAGGGAGCATATAGCAATCAGCCCCAGCATTTT.

This clone was seen only once. The V and J genes are TRBV7-6 and TRBJ2-1, with 16 bases identical to TRBD2. The CDR3 totals 17 residues. Germline values: CDR1 SGHVS, CDR2 FNYEAQ. V shed 5 bases and J 7 bases; nucleotides not matched to a gene: 8. For the CDR3, the DNA is TGTGCCAGCAGCCCGGGACTAGCGGGGGGGCCAGTAAATGAGCAGTTCTTC. This encodes CASSPGLAGGPVNEQFF.

This sequence joins TRBV9 and TRBJ2-7; D is perhaps TRBD1 (6 bases). Trimming pared 0 bases from V and 0 bases from J, leaving 10 bases between. The CDR3 runs 15 residues. Germline values: CDR1 SGDLS, CDR2 YYNGEE. CDR3 residues: CASSVEGHPSYEQYF. The CDR3 DNA follows: TGTGCCAGCAGCGTAGAGGGACACCCCTCCTACGAGCAGTACTTC.

The V call is TRBV18, the J call TRBJ1-4, with D hard to call. Germline loops: CDR1 KGHSH, CDR2 LQKENI. The CDR3 has 15 amino acids. The V and J ends lost 3 bases and 4 bases respectively, with 12 bases between them. The CDR3 coding sequence is TGTGCCAGCTCACCGGTTCCACGGAGTAATGAAAAACTGTTTTTT. Protein product: CASSPVPRSNEKLFF.

This rearrangement joins TRBV7-9 to TRBJ2-7; D gene uncertain. CDR1 is SEHNR, CDR2 FQNEAQ, per germline (reference sequence). This CDR3 comprises 13 residues. The V gene lost 2 bases and the J gene lost 7 bases, with 12 bases spanning the gap. In nucleotides, the CDR3 is TGTGCCAGCAGCTTAAATTATGGAGAGGAGCAGTACTTC. This gives the protein CASSLNYGEEQYF.

The chain has TRBV30 and TRBJ2-3; perhaps TRBD2 as D (5 bases). Trimming took 3 bases from V and 3 from J, leaving 16 bases between them. CDR3 length equals 15 residues. Germline V CDR1 and CDR2: GTSNPN, SVGIG (reference sequence). The CDR3 is CAWRDGVGLTDTQYF. Here the CDR3 DNA reads TGTGCCTGGAGGGATGGGGTAGGACTGACAGATACGCAGTATTTT.

This clone appeared a single time. J is TRBJ1-2 and V is TRBV28, with 8 bases aligning to TRBD1. With V trimmed by 5 bases and J by 4 bases, 6 bases remained unmatched. CDR3 length: 14 amino acids. From germline, CDR1 is MDHEN and CDR2 SYDVKM. The CDR3 DNA reads TGTGCCAGCAGTCTTCGACAGGGGACCTATGGCTACACCTTC. Its protein product is CASSLRQGTYGYTF.

The chain uses TRBV6-5 and TRBJ2-7, with D tentatively TRBD2 (7 bases). The CDR3 is 13 amino acids. Per the germline V gene, CDR1 is MNHEY and CDR2 is SVGAGI. V was cut by 5 bases and J by 5 bases, with 13 bases left in between. The CDR3 DNA sequence: TGTGCCAGCAGTAAGGGGGGGCACAACGAGCAGTACTTC. Translation gives CASSKGGHNEQYF.